These 23 T cell receptor beta chains were all obtained from the same sample, sequenced in a study of regulatory T cells in long-lasting Graves disease. Sample time point: newly diagnosed GD, antithyroid drugs for less than 3 months. From RNA extracted from PBMCs, the TCR library was made. iRepertoire HTBI primers and Arm-PCR of CDR3 regions built TCR beta libraries. TCRdb reanalysed the multiplex PCR reads using MiXCR and keeps one entry per CDR3 protein. The table has about 470,000 distinct CDR3 sequences, about 16% seen once; the top ten hold 16%. This same sample was also part of a study on T cells in Graves' hyperthyroidism and ophthalmopathy.

Specimen: peripheral blood mononuclear cells (PBMCs), collected at new diagnosis, from a patient treated with antithyroid drugs. Receptor source: a woman in her thirties with Graves disease.

Many counts were recorded for this clonotype. The genes are TRBV27 and TRBJ1-3; D uncertain. V lost 4 bases to trimming and J lost 4 bases, with 11 bases between them. This CDR3 comprises 14 residues. Germline CDR1 and CDR2: MNHEY and SMNVEV (reference sequence). CDR3 protein: CASSSPVRGNTIYF. The CDR3 DNA sequence: TGTGCCAGCAGTTCCCCGGTGAGAGGAAACACCATATATTTT.

This clonotype was observed at least ten times. The chain combines TRBV10-2 with TRBJ2-1; 7 bases fit TRBD2. The CDR3 has 15 amino acids. Germline trimming cut 4 bases from V and 8 bases from J; bases unmatched to any gene: 11. Looked up from germline, CDR1 is WSHSY and CDR2 is SAAADI. In nucleotides, the CDR3 is TGCGCCAGCAGTGCTTTGGCGGGAGATTTTCATGAGCAGTTCTTC. This codes for CASSALAGDFHEQFF.

The rearrangement links TRBV20-1 to TRBJ2-3; 10 bases agree with TRBD2. The CDR3 sequence is 15 residues long. J gave up 10 bases and V 7 bases, and 17 bases lay outside the gene matches. Germline V gene lookup returns CDR1 DFQATT and CDR2 SNEGSKA (reference sequence). The CDR3 protein is CSVPRGIAGGLAQYF. CDR3 bases: TGCAGTGTCCCGCGGGGGATAGCGGGAGGTTTGGCGCAGTATTTT.

This clonotype was counted at least ten times. The CDR3 region is CASTDTAEAFF. CDR3 sequence (DNA): TGTGCCAGCACCGACACCGCTGAAGCTTTCTTT. The rearrangement joins TRBV12-3 or TRBV12-4 to TRBJ1-1; unclear D gene. The CDR3 has 11 residues. V was shortened by 7 bases and J by 6 bases, with 9 bases between the two germline ends.

The gene calls are TRBV30 and TRBJ2-5; 7 nucleotides align to TRBD1. V shed 7 bases, J shed 5 bases, and the junction held 10 bases outside the gene matches. This CDR3 has 13 amino acids. CDR1 and CDR2 from the germline V gene are GTSNPN and SVGIG (reference sequence). In DNA form, the CDR3 reads TGTGCCTACTGTCAGCAGGGGGTCGAGACCCAGTACTTC. It is translated as CAYCQQGVETQYF.

As DNA, the CDR3 is TGTGCCAGCAGTGCCCCAACAGGGTTAGGCAATGAGCAGTTCTTC. Protein sequence: CASSAPTGLGNEQFF. The chain has TRBV2 and TRBJ2-1; a weak D match, TRBD1 (6 bases). The germline V and J ends were trimmed by 4 bases and 6 bases, with 16 bases remaining between them. The CDR3 runs to 15 residues. Germline CDR1 and CDR2: SNHLY and FYNNEI.

This rearrangement joins TRBV10-3 to TRBJ2-7, with 14 bases aligning to TRBD2. The CDR3 contains 15 residues. In germline, CDR1 is ENHRY, CDR2 SYGVKD. Unmatched junction bases numbered 1, after V lost 2 bases and J lost 4 bases. The CDR3 sequence: CAISEGTSGSYEQYF. CDR3 nucleotide sequence: TGTGCCATCAGTGAGGGGACTAGCGGGAGTTACGAGCAGTACTTC.

Of note for this clonotype: Possible read error: a much larger clone is one base away. V gene TRBV13 combines with J gene TRBJ2-7, with D perhaps being TRBD1 or TRBD2 (5 bases each). Trimming removed 3 bases from V and 6 bases from J, with 21 bases in between. CDR3 length equals 16 residues. The germline V gene encodes CDR1 PRHDT and CDR2 FYEKMQ (reference sequence). CDR3 residues: CASSLGPRDVPCEQYF. The CDR3 bases are TGTGCCAGCAGCTTGGGCCCCCGGGACGTGCCCTGCGAGCAGTACTTC.

This clonotype appeared once. Since no conserved phenylalanine or tryptophan closes the CDR3, a read error is the likely cause. V usage is TRBV4-1 and J usage is TRBJ2-5; D call uncertain. Germline V gives CDR1 MGHRA, CDR2 YSYEKL. V was trimmed by 1 base and J by 5 bases, leaving 14 bases between them. The CDR3 is made up of 15 amino acids. CDR3 in amino acids: CASSQGAPVWETQYL. The CDR3 coding sequence is TGCGCCAGCAGCCAAGGGGCACCTGTATGGGAGACCCAGTACCTC.

This clonotype was detected many times. The chain carries TRBV24-1 and TRBJ1-5; 9 bases are a match to TRBD1. This CDR3 is 16 amino acids long. Trimming took 4 bases from V and 5 from J; bases not matched to a gene: 8. The germline V gene has CDR1 KGHDR and CDR2 SFDVKD. CDR3 loop: CATSETGTGKDQPQHF. The CDR3 DNA follows: TGTGCCACCAGTGAAACCGGGACAGGGAAGGATCAGCCCCAGCATTTT.

There are many counts of this clonotype. Here the CDR3 reads CASSQRQGFGGNTIYF. CDR3 coding DNA: TGTGCCAGCAGCCAGCGACAGGGCTTTGGAGGAAACACCATATATTTT. The chain carries TRBV3-1 and TRBJ1-3; 7 bases map to TRBD1. V gave up 3 bases and J gave up 4 bases; unmatched junction bases: 9. Germline V lookup: CDR1 LGHDT, CDR2 YNNKEL (reference sequence). The CDR3 is 16 residues long. Supplemented by reference TRBV3-1 and TRBJ1-3, the full variable domain reads DTAVSQTPKYLVTQMGNDKSIKCEQNLGHDTMYWYKQDSKKFLKIMFSYNNKELIINETVPNRFSPKSPDKAHLNLHINSLELGDSAVYFCASSQRQGFGGNTIYFGEGSWLTVV.

There are a few counts of this clonotype. V gene TRBV18 combines with J gene TRBJ1-1, with 7 nucleotides matching TRBD1. The CDR3 loop spans 17 amino acids. Germline V gene data show CDR1 as KGHSH and CDR2 as LQKENI. Trimming took 3 bases from V and 1 from J; bases not matched to a gene: 11. The DNA of the CDR3 is TGTGCCAGCTCACCTTCCCCGTACAGGGGAGAGAACACTGAAGCTTTCTTT. Translated: CASSPSPYRGENTEAFF.

In the case of this clonotype: This may be a read error, as it is one base from a much larger clone. The V and J genes are TRBV7-3 and TRBJ1-1; the D is unclear. V was cut by 0 bases and J by 3 bases, with 8 bases left in between. CDR1 and CDR2 (germline): SGHTA, FQGTGA. The CDR3 contains 14 residues. CDR3 region: CASSLTNDHTEAFF. CDR3 DNA sequence: TGTGCCAGCAGCTTAACGAACGACCACACTGAAGCTTTCTTT.

This clonotype was seen once. A read error is likely, as this CDR3 ends without the conserved phenylalanine or tryptophan. The J gene is TRBJ2-1, the V gene TRBV29-1; TRBD2 agrees at 8 bases. J lost 7 bases, V lost 7 bases, and 12 bases had no gene match. The CDR3 totals 14 residues. CDR1 and CDR2 from the germline V gene are SQVTM and ANQGSEA. The CDR3 DNA sequence: TGCAGCGCAGGGATACCGGGACTAGTGAATGAGCAGTTCCTC. Translating gives CSAGIPGLVNEQFL.

This clonotype occurred many times. In DNA, the CDR3 is TGTGCCAGCAGCTTATATGTAACAGATACGCAGTATTTT. Its protein is CASSLYVTDTQYF. The chain employs TRBV11-2 and TRBJ2-3, with D hard to call. The CDR3 covers 13 residues. Trimming stripped 2 bases from V and 3 bases from J, with 6 bases between. Germline values: CDR1 SGHAT, CDR2 FQNNGV.

This sequence joins TRBV3-1 and TRBJ1-1, with D possibly TRBD1 on 5 matching bases. CDR3 size: 13 residues. Looked up from germline, CDR1 is LGHDT and CDR2 is YNNKEL (reference sequence). V dropped 3 bases and J dropped 4 bases, with 9 bases sitting between them. The CDR3 is CASSHGGGTEAFF. In DNA form, the CDR3 reads TGTGCCAGCAGCCACGGGGGAGGCACTGAAGCTTTCTTT.

The chain couples TRBV30 to TRBJ1-2; perhaps TRBD1 as D (5 bases). CDR1 is GTSNPN, CDR2 SVGIG, per germline (reference sequence). The CDR3 covers 17 residues. The ends were cut back, 2 bases at V and 2 bases at J, with 21 bases in the middle. CDR3 nucleotide sequence: TGTGCCTGGAGTTATTTCCCCGGGCAGGGAGGAAACTATGGCTACACCTTC. Its protein product is CAWSYFPGQGGNYGYTF.

This clonotype was seen ten or more times. V usage is TRBV2 and J usage is TRBJ2-7; perhaps TRBD1 as D (6 bases). The CDR3 contains 12 residues. The germline V gene has CDR1 SNHLY and CDR2 FYNNEI. V shed 6 bases and J shed 3 bases, with 9 bases lying between them. This CDR3 is CASRRTVYEQYF. CDR3 nucleotide sequence: TGTGCCAGCAGGAGGACAGTCTACGAGCAGTACTTC.

The chain is built from TRBV10-1 and TRBJ2-3; the match to TRBD2 covers 11 bases. The V and J ends lost 4 bases and 0 bases, in that order; junction bases with no gene match: 9. The CDR3 sequence is 18 residues long. The germline gives CDR1 WNHNN, CDR2 SYGVQD (reference sequence). The CDR3 DNA is TGCGCCAGCAGTGTGGGCCTAGCGGGGGGTGTCAGCACAGATACGCAGTATTTT. Translation gives CASSVGLAGGVSTDTQYF.

This clonotype came up many times. J is TRBJ2-1 and V is TRBV11-2; the D gene is possibly TRBD1 (6 bases). Germline loops: CDR1 SGHAT, CDR2 FQNNGV. V lost 0 bases to trimming and J lost 10 bases, with 10 bases between them. The CDR3 runs 13 residues. The CDR3 sequence is CASSLDRGQEQFF. DNA of the CDR3: TGTGCCAGCAGCTTAGATCGTGGACAGGAGCAGTTCTTC.

This clonotype was recorded many times. Compared with germline, one end of the junction differs, possibly owing to a read error. The chain joins TRBV4-1 to TRBJ1-2, with unresolved D. The germline CDR1 and CDR2 sequences are MGHRA and YSYEKL. This CDR3 has 12 residues. CDR3 sequence reads: CASSQVNYGYTF. CDR3 in DNA: TGTGCCAGCAGTCAGGTTAACTATGGCTACACCTTC.

There are many counts of this clonotype. V usage is TRBV13 and J usage is TRBJ2-4, with 7 positions matching TRBD1. Germline V lookup: CDR1 PRHDT, CDR2 FYEKMQ (reference sequence). V lost 4 bases, J lost 14 bases, and 8 bases stayed unmatched. This CDR3 contains 12 residues. The CDR3 coding sequence is TGTGCCAGCAGCTCCCGACAGGGCGGCAAGTACTTC. It translates to CASSSRQGGKYF.

This clonotype occurred a few times. The chain couples TRBV29-1 to TRBJ2-7, with D perhaps given as TRBD1 or TRBD2 (5 bases each). With 7 bases removed from V and 2 bases from J, the gap between germline ends came to 12 bases. This CDR3 is 12 amino acids long. Germline V gene sequence: CDR1 SQVTM, CDR2 ANQGSEA. CDR3 amino acids: CSAEGQPYEQYF. The CDR3 DNA reads TGCAGCGCCGAGGGGCAGCCCTACGAGCAGTACTTC.